A selection of T cell receptor beta chains follows, all from one sample in a study of identical twins. TCRdb processed the 5' RACE reads anew with MiXCR; each CDR3 protein has one entry. The table lists under 300,000 distinct CDR3 sequences, roughly 8.7% of them singletons. The data were also submitted as part of a second study, on yellow fever vaccine responses in identical twins.

Source material: CD8+ T cells sorted from blood. These receptors came from a woman under 30 in good health. Both conserved end residues are part of each CDR3. Fields, in order: V gene, J gene, D gene, clone size, CDR3 DNA, CDR3 protein. The D gene is left open where the match is weak. Rows may omit the clone size; those that give it use once, few, many or a size class.

V: TRBV15
J: TRBJ1-4
D: -
size: many
DNA: TGTGCCACCAGCAGAGCTGGGGGAGGCTCCAATGAAAAACTGTTTTTT
CDR3: CATSRAGGGSNEKLFF

V: TRBV10-3
J: TRBJ2-7
D: TRBD1
size: -
DNA: TGTGCCACCCTTAGGAACCCTTTGAAACAGGGGCTCCCGACCTACGAGCAGTACTTC
CDR3: CATLRNPLKQGLPTYEQYF

V: TRBV4-3
J: TRBJ2-3
D: -
size: -
DNA: TGCGCCAGCGCCGGAGCGGTCACAGATACGCAGTATTTT
CDR3: CASAGAVTDTQYF

V: TRBV7-9
J: TRBJ2-1
D: -
size: many
DNA: TGTGCCAGCAGCTTAGTCGGACTATACAATGAGCAGTTCTTC
CDR3: CASSLVGLYNEQFF

V: TRBV7-9
J: TRBJ1-4
D: -
size: many
DNA: TGTGCCAGCAGCCGGGACGGAGGGATGGTGTTTTTT
CDR3: CASSRDGGMVFF

V: TRBV10-3
J: TRBJ2-3
D: TRBD1
size: -
DNA: TGTGCCATCAGTGAGTGGGTAACAGGGGGGAGCACAGATACGCAGTATTTT
CDR3: CAISEWVTGGSTDTQYF

V: TRBV27
J: TRBJ2-7
D: TRBD1
size: many
DNA: TGTGCCAGCAGTCTGACAGGGACCTACGAGCAGTACTTC
CDR3: CASSLTGTYEQYF

V: TRBV20-1
J: TRBJ2-2
D: TRBD2
size: -
DNA: TGCAGTGCTAGCCGACTAGCGGGGGGTTACAACACCGGGGAGCTGTTTTTT
CDR3: CSASRLAGGYNTGELFF

V: TRBV5-1
J: TRBJ1-2
D: -
size: -
DNA: TGCGCCAGCAGCTTGGTTTCGGGCGCTAACGGCTACACCTTC
CDR3: CASSLVSGANGYTF

V: TRBV7-9
J: TRBJ2-5
D: -
size: few
DNA: TGTGCCAGCAGCTTAGGGACAACAGAGACCCAGTACTTC
CDR3: CASSLGTTETQYF

V: TRBV7-3
J: TRBJ2-3
D: -
size: many
DNA: TGTGCCAGCAGCCCCTCTAGTTTGAGTCCAGATACGCAGTATTTT
CDR3: CASSPSSLSPDTQYF

V: TRBV12-3/TRBV12-4
J: TRBJ1-5
D: -
size: -
DNA: TGTGCCAGCAGTTTACAGGGTAATAACGGGCCCCAGCATTTT
CDR3: CASSLQGNNGPQHF

V: TRBV10-3
J: TRBJ2-3
D: -
size: few
DNA: TGTGCCGTCGGGGCCGAGTCTACAGATACGCAGTATTTT
CDR3: CAVGAESTDTQYF

V: TRBV11-3
J: TRBJ2-1
D: TRBD2
size: many
DNA: TGTGCCAGCAGCGGAAGCGGGGGGGAAATCAATGAGCAGTTCTTC
CDR3: CASSGSGGEINEQFF

V: TRBV7-9
J: TRBJ2-3
D: TRBD2
size: -
DNA: TGTGCCAGCAGCCTCGTCGGACTAGCGGAAAGCACAGATACGCAGTATTTT
CDR3: CASSLVGLAESTDTQYF

V: TRBV29-1
J: TRBJ2-2
D: -
size: -
DNA: TGCAGCGTTAAGCTACAGAACACCGGGGAGCTGTTTTTT
CDR3: CSVKLQNTGELFF

V: TRBV7-9
J: TRBJ2-3
D: -
size: -
DNA: TGTGCCAGCAGCTTACCGCTCGAAGGGGGGAATACGCAGTATTTT
CDR3: CASSLPLEGGNTQYF

V: TRBV7-9
J: TRBJ2-7
D: -
size: -
DNA: TGTGCCAGCAGCTTAAAAGGGACATCGCCCTACGAGCAGTACTTC
CDR3: CASSLKGTSPYEQYF

V: TRBV6-2/TRBV6-3
J: TRBJ2-1
D: -
size: -
DNA: TGTGCCAGCAGCCACGAGGGGGGCGGGTACAATGAGCAGTTCTTC
CDR3: CASSHEGGGYNEQFF

V: TRBV13
J: TRBJ2-7
D: TRBD2
size: few
DNA: TGTGCCAGCAGCTTATCCGGGGGGAGAACCTACGAGCAGTACTTC
CDR3: CASSLSGGRTYEQYF

V: TRBV9
J: TRBJ2-3
D: -
size: -
DNA: TGTGCCAGCGGGCCGCGGGATACGCAGTATTTT
CDR3: CASGPRDTQYF

V: TRBV6-2/TRBV6-3
J: TRBJ2-1
D: TRBD1
size: few
DNA: TGTGCCAGCAGTTACTCCTCGGACAGGGGGTGGAATGAGCAGTTCTTC
CDR3: CASSYSSDRGWNEQFF

V: TRBV4-3
J: TRBJ2-1
D: TRBD2
size: -
DNA: TGCGCCAGCAGCCAAGATCGGGCTAGCGGGCTTTACAATGAGCAGTTCTTC
CDR3: CASSQDRASGLYNEQFF

V: TRBV4-3
J: TRBJ2-3
D: TRBD2
size: few
DNA: TGCGCCAGCAGCCAAAAACGGTTTGGGCTAGCGGGGAGCACAGATACGCAGTATTTT
CDR3: CASSQKRFGLAGSTDTQYF

V: TRBV6-1
J: TRBJ2-2
D: -
size: -
DNA: TGTGCCAGCAGTGAAGCGGTAGGGAGCACCGGGGAGCTGTTTTTT
CDR3: CASSEAVGSTGELFF

V: TRBV7-8
J: TRBJ2-7
D: -
size: -
DNA: TGTGCCAGCAGCTTACGCCTGATTTACGAGCAGTACTTC
CDR3: CASSLRLIYEQYF

V: TRBV24-1
J: TRBJ2-3
D: -
size: many
DNA: TGTGCCACCAGTGATTTGCCGACAGATACGCAGTATTTT
CDR3: CATSDLPTDTQYF

V: TRBV12-3/TRBV12-4
J: TRBJ2-3
D: TRBD2
size: -
DNA: TGTGCCAGCAGTTTGTTTAGCGGGGACGCTACGCAGTATTTT
CDR3: CASSLFSGDATQYF

V: TRBV29-1
J: TRBJ2-7
D: -
size: -
DNA: TGCAGCGTTGAAGATAAGGGGCAGGGTTTGTACTTC
CDR3: CSVEDKGQGLYF

V: TRBV2
J: TRBJ2-1
D: TRBD1
size: -
DNA: TGTGCCAGCAGTGCTACCGGGACAGGGGGCCGAATTAGCGGGAGTGTTTCCTACAATGAGCAGTTCTTC
CDR3: CASSATGTGGRISGSVSYNEQFF

V: TRBV15
J: TRBJ2-5
D: -
size: -
DNA: TGTGCCACCAGCAGAGTTGTACTAGACCTAATTCAAGAGACCCAGTACTTC
CDR3: CATSRVVLDLIQETQYF

V: TRBV11-3
J: TRBJ2-7
D: -
size: many
DNA: TGTGCCAGCAGCTTAGCACCCTCCTACGAGCAGTACTTC
CDR3: CASSLAPSYEQYF

V: TRBV3-1
J: TRBJ2-1
D: TRBD1
size: once
DNA: TGTGCCTCCTGCCAGGAGTCCGGGACAGCTACTGGGATCGTTGAGCAGTTCTTC
CDR3: CASCQESGTATGIVEQFF

V: TRBV18
J: TRBJ2-2
D: TRBD1
size: -
DNA: TGTGCCAGCTCACCCGACAGGGTTTGGACCGGGGAGCTGTTTTTT
CDR3: CASSPDRVWTGELFF

V: TRBV7-8
J: TRBJ2-7
D: -
size: many
DNA: TGTGCCAGCAGCTTAGGAGACAGGTTCGTCGACTACGAGCAGTACTTC
CDR3: CASSLGDRFVDYEQYF

V: TRBV6-1
J: TRBJ2-3
D: TRBD2
size: -
DNA: TGTGCCAGCAGTGACGCGGGGGGCCATACGCAGTATTTT
CDR3: CASSDAGGHTQYF

V: TRBV29-1
J: TRBJ2-7
D: -
size: few
DNA: TGCAGCGTTGTGAGGACAGAACCTATCTACGAGCAGTACTTC
CDR3: CSVVRTEPIYEQYF

V: TRBV27
J: TRBJ1-1
D: -
size: many
DNA: TGTGCCAGCAGTTTATCGCCTTGGGACACTGAAGCTTTCTTT
CDR3: CASSLSPWDTEAFF

V: TRBV30
J: TRBJ2-1
D: -
size: -
DNA: TGTGCCTGGAGTGTACATAGCAATGAGCAGTTCTTC
CDR3: CAWSVHSNEQFF

V: TRBV7-9
J: TRBJ2-5
D: -
size: few
DNA: TGTGCCAGCAGCTTGGAGGAGGGAGAGGGGCAAGAGACCCAGTACTTC
CDR3: CASSLEEGEGQETQYF

V: TRBV10-3
J: TRBJ2-1
D: -
size: many
DNA: TGTGCCATCAGTGTTGTCCTAGGGAATGAGCAGTTCTTC
CDR3: CAISVVLGNEQFF

V: TRBV2
J: TRBJ2-7
D: TRBD2
size: -
DNA: TGTGCCAGCAGCGCAGCGGGAGGGCCTTCCTACGAGCAGTACTTC
CDR3: CASSAAGGPSYEQYF

V: TRBV7-9
J: TRBJ2-7
D: TRBD1
size: many
DNA: TGTGCCAGCAGCAACACCGGGACAGGGGTCTACGAGCAGTACTTC
CDR3: CASSNTGTGVYEQYF

V: TRBV12-3/TRBV12-4
J: TRBJ2-1
D: -
size: many
DNA: TGTGCCAGCAGTTTATACTCTAGGGATGAGCAGTTCTTC
CDR3: CASSLYSRDEQFF

V: TRBV29-1
J: TRBJ2-1
D: TRBD2
size: many
DNA: TGCAGCGTTGGGACTAGCGGCTACAATGAGCAGTTCTTC
CDR3: CSVGTSGYNEQFF

V: TRBV11-2
J: TRBJ2-3
D: -
size: -
DNA: TGTGCCAGCAGCTTGGGCCCCAGCGGGCTAAGCACAGATACGCAGTATTTT
CDR3: CASSLGPSGLSTDTQYF

V: TRBV27
J: TRBJ1-1
D: -
size: -
DNA: TGTGCCAGCAGCTGGGCGGGGAACACTGAAGCTTTCTTT
CDR3: CASSWAGNTEAFF

V: TRBV29-1
J: TRBJ2-3
D: -
size: many
DNA: TGCAGCGTTGAAGTCCCGGGAGAGGCAGATACGCAGTATTTT
CDR3: CSVEVPGEADTQYF

V: TRBV9
J: TRBJ2-3
D: -
size: many
DNA: TGTGCCAGCAGCGTACCGGGACTTTCCGATACGCAGTATTTT
CDR3: CASSVPGLSDTQYF

V: TRBV7-9
J: TRBJ2-7
D: -
size: -
DNA: TGTGCCAGCAGCTTCCCGGCCTCCTACGAGCAGTACTTC
CDR3: CASSFPASYEQYF

V: TRBV9
J: TRBJ1-2
D: -
size: few
DNA: TGTGCCAGCAGCGTCCCCTCGGGGAACTATGGCTACACCTTC
CDR3: CASSVPSGNYGYTF